This entry lists 25 T cell receptor beta chains sequenced from one sample in a study of T cells in Graves' hyperthyroidism and ophthalmopathy. TCR beta CDR3 regions were amplified from RNA transcripts. TCR CDR3 underwent first-round RT-PCR with the HTBI primer set. TCRdb processed the multiplex PCR reads anew with MiXCR; each CDR3 protein has one entry. Of about 640,000 distinct CDR3 sequences in the sample, 45% are singletons; the top ten hold more than 7%. The sequenced sample was peripheral blood or thyroid tissue (not recorded which). The receptors here all came from an adult man with Graves' disease, either hyperthyroidism or ophthalmopathy (not recorded which).

In its sample, this clonotype was seen a few times. The CDR3 DNA reads as TGTGCCAGCAGTGAAGGCGGGAGTTACACCGGGGAGCTGTTTTTT. Translated, it gives CASSEGGSYTGELFF. The chain joins TRBV6-5 to TRBJ2-2; 7 nucleotides line up with TRBD2. The germline V gene has CDR1 MNHEY and CDR2 SVGAGI. The junction had 6 bases not matched to a gene; V was cut back by 5 bases and J by 3 bases. CDR3 length: 15 residues.

This clonotype turned up a few times. The rearrangement uses TRBV10-2 and TRBJ1-2; D gene unclear. The V gene lost 0 bases and the J gene lost 4 bases, with 12 bases spanning the gap. CDR1 is WSHSY and CDR2 is SAAADI in the germline V gene. This CDR3 contains 15 residues. CDR3 sequence reads: CASSESMGRFYGYTF. The CDR3 bases are TGCGCCAGCAGTGAGTCGATGGGCAGATTCTATGGCTACACCTTC.

This clonotype has a count of ten or more. The rearrangement uses TRBV7-8 and TRBJ2-5; 9 nucleotides match TRBD1. There are 15 residues in the CDR3. Germline CDR1 reads SGHVS; CDR2 reads FQNEAQ. Trimming took 3 bases from V and 0 from J; bases not matched to a gene: 2. The CDR3 is CASSLGQGYQETQYF. The CDR3 region has the DNA TGTGCCAGCAGCTTGGGACAGGGCTACCAAGAGACCCAGTACTTC.

This clonotype was detected many times. The chain has TRBV29-1 and TRBJ1-2; the D gene is possibly TRBD1 (5 bases). V gave up 3 bases and J gave up 3 bases, with 20 bases separating them. CDR1 is SQVTM, CDR2 ANQGSEA, per germline. This CDR3 has 16 amino acids. The CDR3 sequence: CSVEKGAGTGDYGYTF. The CDR3 DNA is TGCAGCGTTGAGAAGGGTGCAGGGACCGGAGACTATGGCTACACCTTC. The full variable domain, rest sourced from reference TRBV29-1 and TRBJ1-2, is SAVISQKPSRDICQRGTSLTIQCQVDSQVTMMFWYRQQPGQSLTLIATANQGSEATYESGFVIDKFPISRPNLTFSTLTVSNMSPEDSSIYLCSVEKGAGTGDYGYTFGSGTRLTVV.

This clonotype came up a few times. The chain recombines TRBV6-5 with TRBJ2-7; a possible D gene is TRBD2 (5 bases). Per the germline V gene, CDR1 is MNHEY and CDR2 is SVGAGI. The CDR3 has 16 amino acids. V lost 6 bases to trimming and J lost 7 bases, with 25 bases between them. CDR3 nucleotides: TGTGCCAGCAGCCCTCGTCAGGACTGGACTCGATGGGAGCAGTACTTC. Encoded protein: CASSPRQDWTRWEQYF.

In this sample, this clonotype turned up once. The V call is TRBV7-9, the J call TRBJ2-2; 11 bases agree with TRBD1. The length of the CDR3 is 15 residues. V shed 3 bases and J 6 bases; nucleotides not matched to a gene: 3. Looked up from germline, CDR1 is SEHNR and CDR2 is FQNEAQ (reference sequence). CDR3 nucleotides: TGTGCCAGCAGCTTCCGGGACAGGGGGGCCGGGGAGCTGTTTTTT. Protein: CASSFRDRGAGELFF. The variable domain in full, with the rest retrieved from reference TRBV7-9 and TRBJ2-2, is DTGVSQNPRHKITKRGQNVTFRCDPISEHNRLYWYRQTLGQGPEFLTYFQNEAQLEKSRLLSDRFSAERPKGSFSTLEIQRTEQGDSAMYLCASSFRDRGAGELFFGEGSRLTVL.

CDR3 in amino acids: CASEDTLSSYNSPLHF. The DNA for the CDR3 is TGTGCCAGTGAGGACACCCTGAGCTCCTATAATTCACCCCTCCACTTT. The chain employs TRBV25-1 and TRBJ1-6; D may be TRBD1 (5 bases). CDR3 length equals 16 residues. Germline CDR1 MGHDK, CDR2 SYGVNS. The germline V and J ends were trimmed by 9 bases and 0 bases, with 15 bases remaining between them.

This clonotype was recorded many times. The chain employs TRBV7-2 and TRBJ1-6; D might be TRBD1 (5 bases). Trimming took 0 bases from V and 19 from J, leaving 16 bases between them. This CDR3 has 13 residues. Germline lookup yields CDR1 SGHTA and CDR2 FQGNSA. The DNA of the CDR3 is TGTGCCAGCAGCTTAGCTGTACGGGACGAGCGACACTTT. It is translated as CASSLAVRDERHF.

Remarks on this clonotype: This likely comes from a read error, as the CDR3 has no conserved phenylalanine or tryptophan at its end. This chain links TRBV5-1 with TRBJ1-4, with D possibly being TRBD1 (5 bases). Trimming left V 5 bases short and J 0 bases short, with 11 bases between. This CDR3 region has 15 residues. The germline V gene has CDR1 SGHRS and CDR2 YFSETQ. CDR3 DNA: TGCGCCAGCAGTCCAGGGTTTGCAACTAATGAAAAACTGTTTTTA. It specifies CASSPGFATNEKLFL.

The CDR3, as DNA: TGCGCCAGCAGCCAAGGGACAGGGGGGAACACTGAAGCTTTCTTT. It codes for CASSQGTGGNTEAFF. V and J are TRBV5-1 and TRBJ1-1; 11 bases are a match to TRBD1. This CDR3 contains 15 residues. The V and J ends lost 4 bases and 1 base, in that order; junction bases with no gene match: 3. Germline CDR1 is SGHRS and CDR2 is YFSETQ.

This clonotype was counted only a few times. V gene TRBV6-5 combines with J gene TRBJ1-2; no clear D. Germline V CDR1 and CDR2: MNHEY, SVGAGI. V lost 5 bases and J lost 4, with 14 bases in between. The CDR3 consists of 14 residues. The chain's CDR3 is CASSEGNGFYGYTF. CDR3 coding DNA: TGTGCCAGCAGTGAAGGTAACGGCTTCTATGGCTACACCTTC.

This clonotype was detected only once. The chain has TRBV25-1 and TRBJ1-5; D gene ambiguous. V lost 7 bases to trimming and J lost 1 base, with 8 bases between them. The CDR3 contains 13 residues. CDR1 is MGHDK and CDR2 is SYGVNS in the germline V gene. The CDR3 region is CASTTPSNQPQHF. The CDR3 coding sequence is TGTGCCAGCACTACACCAAGCAATCAGCCCCAGCATTTT.

This clonotype was counted only a few times. This chain links TRBV7-7 with TRBJ1-3; possible D gene TRBD1, 6 bases. The V gene lost 5 bases and the J gene lost 1 base, with 15 bases spanning the gap. The CDR3 runs to 16 residues. CDR1 is SSHAT, CDR2 FNYEAQ, per germline (reference sequence). The CDR3 coding sequence is TGTGCCAGCAGCCTCTACCATGACAGGTCTGGAAACACCATATATTTT. Encoded protein: CASSLYHDRSGNTIYF.

This clonotype was recorded many times. V usage is TRBV10-3 and J usage is TRBJ2-7, with 9 nucleotides matching TRBD1. This CDR3 has 13 residues. The V and J ends lost 6 bases and 5 bases, in that order; junction bases with no gene match: 5. Germline loops: CDR1 ENHRY, CDR2 SYGVKD. DNA of the CDR3: TGTGCCATCAGCGAGGGACAGGGCGACGAGCAGTACTTC. Translated, it gives CAISEGQGDEQYF.

V and J are TRBV6-1 and TRBJ1-5; D not certain. The CDR3 spans 16 residues. V shed 2 bases and J shed 0 bases, with 11 bases lying between them. From germline, CDR1 is MNHNS and CDR2 SASEGT. CDR3 DNA sequence: TGTGCCAGCAGTGAACTGAGAGGCCTTAGCAATCAGCCCCAGCATTTT. It encodes CASSELRGLSNQPQHF.

The chain uses TRBV25-1 and TRBJ2-7; 7 positions agree with TRBD2. CDR3 size: 14 residues. V shed 5 bases, J shed 1 base, and the junction held 5 bases outside the gene matches. Germline values: CDR1 MGHDK, CDR2 SYGVNS. CDR3 coding DNA: TGTGCCAGCAGTTTGATAGCGGGTTCCTACGAGCAGTACTTC. Amino acid sequence: CASSLIAGSYEQYF.

This clonotype has a count of ten or more. J is TRBJ2-7 and V is TRBV29-1; TRBD1 matches 8 bases. Germline CDR1 SQVTM, CDR2 ANQGSEA. This CDR3 has 13 amino acids. V gave up 6 bases and J gave up 5 bases; unmatched junction bases: 9. DNA for the CDR3: TGCAGCGTCGTGGGACAGGTGGGGCACGAGCAGTACTTC. Its protein is CSVVGQVGHEQYF.

The J gene is TRBJ1-2, the V gene TRBV19; 8 bases are shared with TRBD1. Per germline, CDR1 LNHDA and CDR2 SQIVND (reference sequence). The junction had 9 bases not matched to a gene; V was cut back by 5 bases and J by 4 bases. This CDR3 region has 15 residues. CDR3 sequence: CASSPPQGQVYGYTF. The CDR3 nucleotides read TGTGCCAGTAGTCCACCCCAGGGACAGGTCTATGGCTACACCTTC.

The chain joins TRBV10-3 to TRBJ1-2, with D possibly TRBD1 on 6 matching bases. CDR1 is ENHRY and CDR2 is SYGVKD in the germline V gene. The CDR3 is 13 amino acids. Deletions cut 0 bases from V and 8 bases from J, with 10 bases between. This chain's CDR3 is CAISESEGDGYTF. CDR3 in DNA: TGTGCCATCAGTGAGTCCGAGGGGGACGGCTACACCTTC.

As to this clonotype: At one end, the junction sequence differs from germline, possibly due to a read error. The genes are TRBV7-4 and TRBJ1-2; perhaps TRBD1 as D (5 bases). Per the germline V gene, CDR1 is SGHVT and CDR2 is SQSDAQ. The CDR3 extends over 16 amino acids. The CDR3 DNA reads as TGCGCCAGCAGCCTTACGCCCGGGACGGATAACTATGGCTACACCTTC. It specifies CASSLTPGTDNYGYTF.

This clonotype was observed a few times. At one boundary the junction diverges from the germline segment, which might be a read error. The chain uses TRBV7-6 and TRBJ2-6, with D possibly being TRBD1 (6 bases). This CDR3 spans 15 amino acids. Germline assignment: CDR1 SGHVS and CDR2 FNYEAQ. The CDR3 is CASSLAGAEANVLTF. The CDR3, as DNA: TGTGCCAGCAGTTTAGCAGGGGCCGAGGCCAACGTCCTGACTTTC.

This clonotype was seen only once. V is TRBV7-9 and J is TRBJ1-6; D call uncertain. The CDR3 is made up of 16 amino acids. CDR1 is SEHNR, CDR2 FQNEAQ, per germline (reference sequence). V lost 5 bases and J lost 8, with 19 bases in between. CDR3 in DNA: TGTGCCAGCAGCCTTGGATTGGGGAGGGCGGATTCACCCCTCCACTTT. Translated: CASSLGLGRADSPLHF.

At least ten counts were recorded for this clonotype. The chain has TRBV5-1 and TRBJ1-2; 7 positions match TRBD1. Germline loops: CDR1 SGHRS, CDR2 YFSETQ. After removal of 4 bases from V and 4 bases from J, the junction contained 7 bases not matched to a gene. The CDR3 has 14 residues. For the CDR3, the DNA is TGCGCCAGCAGCCCGACAGGGCTCGGCTATGGCTACACCTTC. It translates to CASSPTGLGYGYTF.

This clonotype has at least ten counts. The chain has TRBV2 and TRBJ1-4; TRBD1 matches 8 bases. Germline loops: CDR1 SNHLY, CDR2 FYNNEI. Trimming at V came to 6 bases and at J to 6 bases, leaving 9 bases not matched to a gene. The CDR3 covers 15 residues. DNA of the CDR3: TGTGCCAGCAGGGAGAACAGGGGGAGGGATGAAAAACTGTTTTTT. It yields the protein CASRENRGRDEKLFF. Based on the CDR3 plus reference TRBV2 and TRBJ1-4, the full variable domain is EPEVTQTPSHQVTQMGQEVILRCVPISNHLYFYWYRQILGQKVEFLVSFYNNEISEKSEIFDDQFSVERPDGSNFTLKIRSTKLEDSAMYFCASRENRGRDEKLFFGSGTQLSVL.

Only a few counts were recorded for this clonotype. The rearrangement joins TRBV5-1 to TRBJ2-2; D gene unclear. The germline CDR1 and CDR2 sequences are SGHRS and YFSETQ. V was trimmed by 0 bases and J by 0 bases, leaving 6 bases between them. This CDR3 region has 15 residues. This CDR3 is CASSLDIANTGELFF. In DNA form, the CDR3 reads TGCGCCAGCAGCTTGGACATCGCGAACACCGGGGAGCTGTTTTTT.